Each of the 17 T cell receptor beta chains below was sequenced from the same sample in a study of cytomegalovirus exposure and HLA in healthy donors. The PCR used 60 Vbeta and 13 Jbeta primers. TCRdb keeps only in-frame clones here, not all; method: immunoSEQ multiplex PCR. The sample yields around 270,000 clones, about 80% seen once. The sequenced material came from PBMCs. The source of these receptors is a girl aged 2 to 9 in good health and CMV-seronegative.

This chain connects TRBV7-9 to TRBJ2-1; D gene ambiguous. V was trimmed by 1 base and J by 10 bases, leaving 8 bases between them. The CDR3 loop spans 12 amino acids. Germline CDR1 is SEHNR and CDR2 is FQNEAQ (reference sequence). The CDR3 is CASSLGGDEQFF. The CDR3 nucleotides read TGTGCCAGCAGCTTAGGCGGTGACGAGCAGTTCTTC.

Note on this clone: Other nucleotide sequences in the sample specify the same CDR3. The chain couples TRBV6-6 to TRBJ2-3; 11 nucleotides align to TRBD2. This CDR3 has 13 amino acids. Germline V gene data show CDR1 as MNHNY and CDR2 as SVGAGI (reference sequence). J lost 5 bases, V lost 7 bases, and 2 bases had no gene match. The CDR3 region has the DNA TGTGCCAGCAAGCTAGCGGGAGGAGATACGCAGTATTTT. Encoded protein: CASKLAGGDTQYF.

This chain joins TRBV5-1 and TRBJ1-3; D remains ambiguous. V was pared by 4 bases and J by 0 bases, with 8 bases between. This CDR3 has 14 residues. The V gene's germline CDR1 is SGHRS and CDR2 YFSETQ. In DNA, the CDR3 is TGCGCCAGCAGCGCGGGAGACTCTGGAAACACCATATATTTT. This encodes CASSAGDSGNTIYF.

The chain employs TRBV7-3 and TRBJ2-1, with 8 positions matching TRBD1. The CDR3 is 17 residues long. The germline V gene encodes CDR1 SGHTA and CDR2 FQGTGA. V shed 5 bases, J shed 3 bases, and the junction held 12 bases outside the gene matches. The CDR3 spells CASSPGIDRGYYNEQFF. DNA of the CDR3: TGTGCCAGCAGCCCCGGGATCGACAGGGGTTACTACAATGAGCAGTTCTTC.

This rearrangement joins TRBV29-1 to TRBJ2-2; 8 nucleotides align to TRBD1. CDR3 length: 13 residues. V lost 7 bases, J lost 3 bases, and 4 bases stayed unmatched. Germline V gives CDR1 SQVTM, CDR2 ANQGSEA. The CDR3 loop is CSGGQVDTGELFF. The CDR3 coding sequence is TGCAGCGGGGGACAGGTCGACACCGGGGAGCTGTTTTTT.

The chain recombines TRBV30 with TRBJ1-1; D is unresolved. CDR1 and CDR2 (germline): GTSNPN, SVGIG (reference sequence). The CDR3 runs 11 residues. Deletions cut 5 bases from V and 5 bases from J, with 9 bases between. CDR3 bases: TGTGCCTGGGGCAGGCTAACTGAAGCTTTCTTT. It codes for CAWGRLTEAFF.

The genes are TRBV11-2 and TRBJ2-7; the match to TRBD1 covers 7 bases. Germline lookup yields CDR1 SGHAT and CDR2 FQNNGV. The CDR3 has 18 amino acids. J lost 4 bases, V lost 0 bases, and 15 bases had no gene match. The CDR3 nucleotides are TGTGCCAGCAGCTTAGAGCTAGGACAGGTGGGGGTAGGTTACGAGCAGTACTTC. This codes for CASSLELGQVGVGYEQYF.

This clone was observed a few times. This CDR3 is CATTRQGARVQSGTNTEAFF. The CDR3 DNA reads TGTGCCACCACCCGACAGGGGGCGCGGGTACAATCTGGGACCAACACTGAAGCTTTCTTT. V gene TRBV19 combines with J gene TRBJ1-1; 10 bases are shared with TRBD1. Germline CDR1 is LNHDA and CDR2 is SQIVND (reference sequence). Trimming took 10 bases from V and 2 from J; bases not matched to a gene: 25. The CDR3 runs to 20 residues.

The J gene is TRBJ2-1, the V gene TRBV5-4; 11 bases agree with TRBD1. The CDR3 runs 17 residues. CDR1 SGHNT and CDR2 YYREEE come from the germline V gene (reference sequence). V lost 0 bases, J lost 7 bases, and 9 bases stayed unmatched. For the CDR3, the DNA is TGTGCCAGCAGCTTGGACTGGACAGGGGGCTACTATAATGAGCAGTTCTTC. Amino acids: CASSLDWTGGYYNEQFF.

The chain uses TRBV29-1 and TRBJ2-5; 10 bases are shared with TRBD2. The V and J ends lost 0 bases and 5 bases, in that order; junction bases with no gene match: 12. Germline V CDR1 and CDR2: SQVTM, ANQGSEA. The CDR3 runs 17 residues. The DNA for the CDR3 is TGCAGCGTTGAAGAGTTGGCTAGCGGGAGAAGTTGGGAGACCCAGTACTTC. Encoded protein: CSVEELASGRSWETQYF.

The chain recombines TRBV6-5 with TRBJ2-7; D may be TRBD2 (6 bases). The CDR3 covers 12 residues. CDR1 MNHEY and CDR2 SVGAGI come from the germline V gene. The V end lost 4 bases, the J end lost 10 bases, and 14 bases lay between the germline ends. In nucleotides, the CDR3 is TGTGCCAGCAGTTGGCAGGAGGGCCTACAGTACTTC. It yields the protein CASSWQEGLQYF.

This chain links TRBV2 with TRBJ2-4; D may be TRBD1 (5 bases). Germline V gene sequence: CDR1 SNHLY, CDR2 FYNNEI. The CDR3 has 18 amino acids. Trimming left V 1 base short and J 3 bases short, with 19 bases between. In nucleotides, the CDR3 is TGTGCCAGCAGTGAAGTGGGCGAGAGACAGTTTTTCAAAAACATTCAGTACTTC. Protein sequence: CASSEVGERQFFKNIQYF.

On this clone itself: Other nucleotide sequences in the sample specify the same CDR3. This chain connects TRBV9 to TRBJ1-5; D remains ambiguous. V was clipped by 0 bases and J by 4 bases, with 11 bases between them. Germline V CDR1 and CDR2: SGDLS, YYNGEE. CDR3 length: 15 residues. The DNA of the CDR3 is TGTGCCAGCAGCGTAGGAGGGTCGTGGAATCAGCCCCAGCATTTT. Its translation: CASSVGGSWNQPQHF.

DNA of the CDR3: TGCGCCAGCAGGTCCTCCTTGACTAGCGGGGAGAATGAGCAGTTCTTC. Its translation is CASRSSLTSGENEQFF. V is TRBV4-1 and J is TRBJ2-1, with 11 positions matching TRBD2. Germline-derived CDR1 and CDR2 are MGHRA and YSYEKL. The junction had 11 bases not matched to a gene; V was cut back by 6 bases and J by 7 bases. The CDR3 loop spans 16 amino acids.

The chain links TRBV5-1 to TRBJ2-7; the D is unclear. CDR1 and CDR2 from the germline V gene are SGHRS and YFSETQ. This CDR3 region has 15 residues. V gave up 4 bases and J gave up 5 bases, with 19 bases separating them. CDR3 in amino acids: CASSVVMPGRDEQYF. CDR3 in DNA: TGCGCCAGCAGCGTGGTTATGCCGGGTCGGGACGAGCAGTACTTC.

The chain's CDR3 is CASRPRQFSYEQYF. The CDR3 DNA reads as TGTGCCAGCAGACCCCGACAGTTCTCCTACGAGCAGTACTTC. The rearrangement links TRBV6-5 to TRBJ2-7; D may be TRBD1 (5 bases). Trimming pared 6 bases from V and 0 bases from J, leaving 12 bases between. Looked up from germline, CDR1 is MNHEY and CDR2 is SVGAGI. This CDR3 spans 14 amino acids.

The CDR3 is CASKPGAGEQYF. The CDR3 coding sequence is TGTGCCAGCAAGCCAGGGGCTGGCGAGCAGTACTTC. The chain is built from TRBV7-9 and TRBJ2-7; a weak D match, TRBD1 (6 bases). The CDR3 has 12 residues. The V and J ends lost 7 bases and 6 bases respectively, with 13 bases between them. Per the germline V gene, CDR1 is SEHNR and CDR2 is FQNEAQ (reference sequence).